The 10 T cell receptor beta chains below come from one sample, sequenced in a study of PD-L1 blockade in urothelial cancer. Some clones are missing from TCRdb's copy, which holds only in-frame ones; the method was immunoSEQ multiplex PCR. The sample lists fewer than 60,000 clones; 65% to 90% were seen once. Time point given: pretreatment peripheral blood. The sample in question was PBMCs, obtained around atezolizumab (anti-PD-L1) treatment. Receptors were obtained from a man in his 70s with urothelial cancer.

V is TRBV7-7 and J is TRBJ2-1; perhaps TRBD1 as D (5 bases). The germline V and J ends were trimmed by 5 bases and 2 bases, with 16 bases remaining between them. Germline lookup yields CDR1 SSHAT and CDR2 FNYEAQ (reference sequence). The CDR3 is 16 residues long. This CDR3 is CASSQDKSHPYNEQFF. For the CDR3, the DNA is TGTGCCAGCAGCCAGGACAAGAGCCACCCCTACAATGAGCAGTTCTTC.

This chain uses TRBV27 with TRBJ1-1; D is possibly TRBD1 (6 bases). V lost 5 bases, J lost 3 bases, and 10 bases lay in between. The length of the CDR3 is 13 residues. Germline loops: CDR1 MNHEY, CDR2 SMNVEV (reference sequence). The DNA for the CDR3 is TGTGCCAGCAGTATAGGGGGAGACACTGAAGCTTTCTTT. Protein: CASSIGGDTEAFF.

The genes are TRBV6-6 and TRBJ2-7; 10 nucleotides line up with TRBD2. This CDR3 has 15 amino acids. Trimming at V came to 6 bases and at J to 2 bases, leaving 7 bases not matched to a gene. Germline values: CDR1 MNHNY, CDR2 SVGAGI (reference sequence). The CDR3 DNA reads as TGTGCCAGCAGAGCCACTAGCGGGATAACCTACGAGCAGTACTTC. Amino acids: CASRATSGITYEQYF.

The chain carries TRBV29-1 and TRBJ2-1; 11 bases map to TRBD2. Trimming cost V 0 bases and J 7 bases; bases outside gene matches: 8. This CDR3 contains 16 residues. Germline CDR1 reads SQVTM; CDR2 reads ANQGSEA. In DNA, the CDR3 is TGCAGCGTTGAAGATCCGCCTAGCGGGAGGTCGAATGAGCAGTTCTTC. This codes for CSVEDPPSGRSNEQFF.

This rearrangement joins TRBV10-2 to TRBJ2-5, with D perhaps TRBD2 (5 bases). With 6 bases removed from V and 5 bases from J, the gap between germline ends came to 13 bases. CDR1 is WSHSY and CDR2 is SAAADI in the germline V gene. The CDR3 runs to 13 residues. The CDR3 DNA follows: TGCGCCAGCAGGCTCCGGGAATCGGAGACCCAGTACTTC. Translating gives CASRLRESETQYF.

The V call is TRBV11-2, the J call TRBJ2-2; 8 positions match TRBD1. Germline assignment: CDR1 SGHAT and CDR2 FQNNGV. CDR3 length: 17 amino acids. V lost 3 bases, J lost 0 bases, and 6 bases stayed unmatched. The chain's CDR3 is CASSFHSDRANTGELFF. The CDR3, as DNA: TGTGCCAGCAGCTTCCATTCGGACAGGGCGAACACCGGGGAGCTGTTTTTT.

The chain links TRBV2 to TRBJ2-3; 7 bases are a match to TRBD1. Germline V gene data show CDR1 as SNHLY and CDR2 as FYNNEI. The CDR3 runs 15 residues. Unmatched junction bases numbered 6, after V lost 5 bases and J lost 1 base. The CDR3 sequence: CASSRTGTGTDTQYF. The CDR3 coding sequence is TGTGCCAGCAGTAGAACCGGGACAGGCACAGATACGCAGTATTTT.

This clone was picked up one time. The rearrangement uses TRBV6-1 and TRBJ1-1; D unresolved. The CDR3 loop spans 14 amino acids. V was clipped by 0 bases and J by 4 bases, with 9 bases between them. The germline V gene encodes CDR1 MNHNS and CDR2 SASEGT. CDR3 nucleotide sequence: TGTGCCAGCAGTGAAGCGAGGGAGGGCACTGAAGCTTTCTTT. Amino acid sequence: CASSEAREGTEAFF.

The rearrangement joins TRBV20-1 to TRBJ2-5; no reliable D call. Germline V gives CDR1 DFQATT, CDR2 SNEGSKA (reference sequence). V was pared by 0 bases and J by 4 bases, with 3 bases between. This CDR3 spans 11 amino acids. The CDR3, as DNA: TGCAGTGCTAGAGATCGAGAGACCCAGTACTTC. This codes for CSARDRETQYF.

The rearrangement links TRBV14 to TRBJ1-2; 7 nucleotides agree with TRBD1. Germline-derived CDR1 and CDR2 are SGHDN and FVKESK. The CDR3 is 13 residues long. V shed 4 bases and J 9 bases; nucleotides not matched to a gene: 8. The CDR3 reads CASSPTGPLSYTF. The CDR3 DNA sequence: TGTGCCAGCAGCCCGACAGGGCCCTTGAGCTACACCTTC.